This T cell receptor (beta chain) was profiled in a study of T cells in Graves' hyperthyroidism and ophthalmopathy. There were TCR beta CDR3 regions amplified from RNA transcripts. During a first-round RT-PCR of the TCR CDR3, the HTBI primer set was used. TCRdb independently ran MiXCR on the multiplex PCR reads; one entry per CDR3 protein. The data contain about 59,000 distinct CDR3 sequences, about 57% of them singletons. This clonotype was counted ten times or more. This receptor was obtained from an older woman with Graves' ophthalmopathy. Input material: blood.

CDR3 residues: CASSLDELAYNEQFF. The CDR3 DNA is TGTGCCAGCAGCTTAGACGAACTAGCCTACAATGAGCAGTTCTTC. The J gene is TRBJ2-1, the V gene TRBV11-1; tentatively, D is TRBD2 (5 bases). With 1 base removed from V and 2 bases from J, the gap between germline ends came to 9 bases. CDR1 is SGHAT, CDR2 FQDESV, per germline (reference sequence). The length of the CDR3 is 15 residues.